This TCR beta chain is from a study of T cell changes during pregnancy in multiple sclerosis. The CDR3 runs to 14 residues. V lost 4 bases, J lost 2 bases, and 4 bases stayed unmatched. In germline, CDR1 is SGHDT, CDR2 YYEEEE. Method: immunoSEQ multiplex PCR; TCRdb's copy keeps in-frame clones and lacks some. The sample yields some 96,000 clones, over 80% seen once. Here the sequenced sample was peripheral blood, taken after pregnancy. The chain is built from TRBV5-6 and TRBJ2-7; TRBD2 matches 9 bases. This receptor was taken from a female donor with multiple sclerosis, enrolled in a pregnancy study. CDR3 nucleotides: TGTGCCAGCAGCCGAAGCGGGAGGACCTACGAGCAGTACTTC. It translates to CASSRSGRTYEQYF.